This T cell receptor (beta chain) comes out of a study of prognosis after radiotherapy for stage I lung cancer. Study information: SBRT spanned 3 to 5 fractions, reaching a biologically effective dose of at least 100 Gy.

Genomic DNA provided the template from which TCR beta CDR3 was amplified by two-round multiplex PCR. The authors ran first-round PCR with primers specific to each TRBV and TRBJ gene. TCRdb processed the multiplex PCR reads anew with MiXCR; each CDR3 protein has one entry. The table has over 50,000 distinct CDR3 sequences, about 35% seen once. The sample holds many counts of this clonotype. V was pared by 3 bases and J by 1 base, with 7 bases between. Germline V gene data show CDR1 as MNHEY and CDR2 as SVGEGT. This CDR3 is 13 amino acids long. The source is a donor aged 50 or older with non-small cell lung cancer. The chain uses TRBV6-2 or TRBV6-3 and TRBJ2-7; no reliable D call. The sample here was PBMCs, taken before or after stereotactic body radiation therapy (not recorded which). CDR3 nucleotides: TGTGCCAGCAGTTATTCCAGGTCCTACGAGCAGTACTTC. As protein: CASSYSRSYEQYF.